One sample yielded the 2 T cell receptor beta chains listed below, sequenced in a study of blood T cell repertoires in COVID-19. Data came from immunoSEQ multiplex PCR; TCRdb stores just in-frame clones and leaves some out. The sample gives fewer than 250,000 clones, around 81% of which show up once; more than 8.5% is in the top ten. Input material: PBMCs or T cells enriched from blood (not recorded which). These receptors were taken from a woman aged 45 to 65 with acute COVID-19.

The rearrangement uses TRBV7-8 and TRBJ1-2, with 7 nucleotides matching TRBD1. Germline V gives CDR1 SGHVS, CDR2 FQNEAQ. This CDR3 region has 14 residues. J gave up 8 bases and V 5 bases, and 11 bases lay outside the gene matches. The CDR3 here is CASSPNRGEGGYTF. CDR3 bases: TGTGCCAGCAGCCCGAACAGGGGCGAGGGAGGCTACACCTTC.

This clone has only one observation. The CDR3 spells CASSGGTGLMNTEAFF. The CDR3, as DNA: TGTGCCAGCAGCGGAGGGACAGGACTCATGAACACTGAAGCTTTCTTT. The chain recombines TRBV11-1 with TRBJ1-1; 8 bases are shared with TRBD1. The V gene end was trimmed by 5 bases and the J gene end by 0 bases; junction bases not matched to a gene: 8. The germline gives CDR1 SGHAT, CDR2 FQDESV (reference sequence). The CDR3 has 16 residues.